Listed here are 12 T cell receptor beta chains from one sample, sequenced in a study of T cells in Graves' hyperthyroidism and ophthalmopathy. Amplification yielded TCR beta CDR3 regions, with RNA transcripts as the source. The TCR CDR3 first-round RT-PCR relied on the HTBI primer set. TCRdb ran MiXCR on the multiplex PCR reads and lists one entry per CDR3 protein. The sample shows 480,000 or so distinct CDR3 sequences, around 50% of them seen only once. The specimen was peripheral blood or thyroid tissue (not recorded which). The receptors stem from an adult woman with Graves' disease, either hyperthyroidism or ophthalmopathy (not recorded which).

V is TRBV7-9 and J is TRBJ1-2; D gene ambiguous. This CDR3 has 15 amino acids. V lost 0 bases to trimming and J lost 6 bases, with 14 bases between them. Germline loops: CDR1 SEHNR, CDR2 FQNEAQ (reference sequence). The CDR3 DNA reads TGTGCCAGCAGCTTAGCTGTGAGGGTCGGTCATGGCTACACCTTC. Residues: CASSLAVRVGHGYTF. Supplemented by reference TRBV7-9 and TRBJ1-2, the full variable domain reads DTGVSQNPRHKITKRGQNVTFRCDPISEHNRLYWYRQTLGQGPEFLTYFQNEAQLEKSRLLSDRFSAERPKGSFSTLEIQRTEQGDSAMYLCASSLAVRVGHGYTFGSGTRLTVV.

This clonotype was recorded many times. V usage is TRBV7-8 and J usage is TRBJ2-5; weak D call: TRBD1 (5 bases). The CDR3 covers 14 residues. The V and J ends lost 4 bases and 5 bases respectively, with 14 bases between them. CDR1 and CDR2 (germline): SGHVS, FQNEAQ. The CDR3 bases are TGTGCCAGCAGCTCAGTTCACAGGATGGAGACCCAGTACTTC. It is translated as CASSSVHRMETQYF.

This clonotype was counted ten times or more. The chain links TRBV7-8 to TRBJ1-1; 7 bases match TRBD1. The ends lost 2 bases at V and 4 bases at J; junction bases unmatched: 1. Per germline, CDR1 SGHVS and CDR2 FQNEAQ. The CDR3 consists of 13 residues. CDR3 region: CASSLSGGTEAFF. The DNA for the CDR3 is TGTGCCAGCAGCTTATCAGGGGGCACTGAAGCTTTCTTT.

With respect to this clonotype: At one of its ends the junction is not consistent with the germline gene, which may arise from a read error. The J gene is TRBJ2-5, the V gene TRBV10-2, with D perhaps being TRBD1 or TRBD2 (6 bases each). CDR1 and CDR2 (germline): WSHSY, SAAADI. CDR3 length: 17 amino acids. Written as DNA, the CDR3 is TGTGCCAGCAGCTACAAGAGGATTAGCGAGGGGGGAGAGACCCAGTACTTC. Protein sequence: CASSYKRISEGGETQYF.

This clonotype was observed many times. The chain has TRBV12-3 or TRBV12-4 and TRBJ1-3; no definite D call. Trimming cost V 6 bases and J 3 bases, with 12 bases left between them. This CDR3 spans 14 amino acids. The CDR3 DNA sequence: TGTGCCAGCAGCCTCGCGGGGTTTGGAAACACCATATATTTT. Protein sequence: CASSLAGFGNTIYF.

This clonotype was seen ten or more times. CDR3 loop: CASSLSGQHGYTF. DNA for the CDR3: TGTGCCAGCAGCTTAAGTGGGCAGCATGGCTACACCTTC. The chain couples TRBV7-3 to TRBJ1-2; D unresolved. Germline V gives CDR1 SGHTA, CDR2 FQGTGA. V gave up 1 base and J gave up 6 bases, with 9 bases separating them. The CDR3 covers 13 residues.

The chain couples TRBV10-3 to TRBJ2-7, with TRBD2 identical over 10 bases. CDR3 length: 15 residues. J gave up 3 bases and V 4 bases, and 6 bases lay outside the gene matches. The germline V gene has CDR1 ENHRY and CDR2 SYGVKD. As DNA, the CDR3 is TGTGCCATCAGTGGAACCGGGACTAGCGACTACGAGCAGTACTTC. Translation gives CAISGTGTSDYEQYF.

The CDR3 region is CSVESTGEQYF. CDR3 bases: TGCAGCGTTGAATCCACGGGCGAGCAGTACTTC. The chain has TRBV20-1 and TRBJ2-7; D remains ambiguous. The CDR3 covers 11 residues. Germline V gives CDR1 DFQATT, CDR2 SNEGSKA (reference sequence).

As to this clonotype: At one end the junction does not follow the germline gene, possibly because of a read error. The chain is built from TRBV7-9 and TRBJ2-1; D ambiguous. Germline CDR1 and CDR2: SEHNR and FQNEAQ (reference sequence). This CDR3 comprises 13 residues. The CDR3, as DNA: TGTGCCAGCAGCTCCACAGCTTTCAATGATCAGTTCTTC. It translates to CASSSTAFNDQFF.

The chain is built from TRBV29-1 and TRBJ2-7, with TRBD1 matching 12 bases. Germline V lookup: CDR1 SQVTM, CDR2 ANQGSEA. There are 13 residues in the CDR3. The CDR3 protein is CTAGTGGGYEQYF. The CDR3 DNA is TGCACCGCCGGGACAGGGGGCGGGTACGAGCAGTACTTC.

In this sample, this clonotype turned up a few times. V and J are TRBV6-1 and TRBJ2-5; D not certain. Trimming removed 6 bases at V and 2 bases at J, with 10 bases between. Germline V gene lookup returns CDR1 MNHNS and CDR2 SASEGT. There are 13 residues in the CDR3. The DNA for the CDR3 is TGTGCCAGCAGCCTGTGGCAGCAAGAGACCCAGTACTTC. This gives the protein CASSLWQQETQYF.

This clonotype appeared a few times. CDR3 nucleotide sequence: TGCGCCAGCAGCCAAGAATCTCTGACAGTTGTGGGCACCGGGGAGCTGTTTTTT. Protein product: CASSQESLTVVGTGELFF. This chain uses TRBV4-3 with TRBJ2-2, with D perhaps matching TRBD1 (5 bases). V gave up 0 bases and J gave up 4 bases, with 18 bases separating them. The germline V gene encodes CDR1 LGHNA and CDR2 YSLEER. This CDR3 has 18 amino acids.